Described below is a single T cell receptor beta chain sequence and its context. Amplification of TCR beta CDR3 regions used RNA as the template. A set of HTBI primers served as the primers for a first-round RT-PCR of the TCR CDR3. TCRdb analysed the multiplex PCR reads with MiXCR anew, one entry per CDR3 protein. The sample lists 650,000 to 850,000 distinct CDR3 sequences, around 20% seen once, with 16% in the top ten. The junction had 14 bases not matched to a gene; V was cut back by 1 base and J by 1 base. CDR1 and CDR2 from the germline V gene are SGHVS and FQNEAQ. The CDR3 extends over 20 amino acids. The sample comes from a study of T cells in Graves' hyperthyroidism and ophthalmopathy.

Material for sequencing was blood. The V call is TRBV7-8, the J call TRBJ1-3; TRBD1 aligns across 9 bases. The TCR sequence derives from a woman aged 45-59 years with Graves' hyperthyroidism that later progressed to Graves' ophthalmopathy. The CDR3 protein is CASSLVFGTGMSLSGNTIYF. For the CDR3, the DNA is TGTGCCAGCAGCTTAGTTTTTGGGACAGGGATGTCGTTATCTGGAAACACCATATATTTT.